This is a list of T cell receptor beta chains from one sample in a study of T cells in Graves' hyperthyroidism and ophthalmopathy. TCRdb analysed the multiplex PCR reads with MiXCR anew, one entry per CDR3 protein. This sample has 400,000 to 500,000 distinct CDR3 sequences; roughly 13% occur once, and the top ten carry 4% to 6.5%. Sequencing was carried out using blood. The receptors here all came from a woman between 18 and 29 years old with Graves' hyperthyroidism. The CDR3 runs from the conserved cysteine through the conserved F or W. D genes are given only for firm matches. A clone size is listed for some rows: how often the clone was seen (once, few, many), or a class if it is expanded.

16	TRBV29-1	-	TRBJ2-3	-	TGCAGCGTTGTTTATTTCGCTAGCCGCCACACAGATACGCAGTATTTT	CSVVYFASRHTDTQYF
13	TRBV15	few	TRBJ2-3	TRBD1	TGTGCCATTAGGGGGCGAGGACGAGATACGCAGTATTTT	CAIRGRGRDTQYF
9	TRBV10-1	few	TRBJ2-2	-	TGCGCCTGTGCCGGGGAGCTGTTTTTT	CACAGELFF
14	TRBV19	-	TRBJ2-7	-	TGTGCCAGTAGTATCTGGGGAAGCTCCTACGAGCAGTACTTC	CASSIWGSSYEQYF
18	TRBV7-2	many	TRBJ2-2	TRBD2	TGTGCCAGCAGCTTTGGACTAGCGGGAGTAGGAAGGACCGGGGAGCTGTTTTTT	CASSFGLAGVGRTGELFF
14	TRBV27	many	TRBJ1-2	-	TGTGCCAGCAGTTCCCTTGGGCCGGGCTATGGCTACACCTTC	CASSSLGPGYGYTF
15	TRBV20-1	-	TRBJ2-1	TRBD2	TGCAGTGCTAGAAAACTAGCGGACTCTTACAATGAGCAGTTCTTC	CSARKLADSYNEQFF
15	TRBV6-5	many	TRBJ2-2	TRBD2	TGTGCCAGCAGTTACGGCGGGAGGAACACCGGGGAGCTGTTTTTT	CASSYGGRNTGELFF
12	TRBV20-1	many	TRBJ2-3	-	TGCAGTGCTAGACCCCTGGCAGATACGCAGTATTTT	CSARPLADTQYF
11	TRBV29-1	many	TRBJ2-1	TRBD2	TGCAGCGTTGAACGGGGGGATGAGCAGTTCTTC	CSVERGDEQFF
16	TRBV3-1	many	TRBJ2-2	-	TGTGCCAGCAGCCAAGATTGGGGGGCGCCCACCGGGGAGCTGTTTTTT	CASSQDWGAPTGELFF
14	TRBV5-1	few	TRBJ1-3	-	TGCGCCAGCAGCGGAGGACGGAGTGGAAACACCATATATTTT	CASSGGRSGNTIYF
14	TRBV30	many	TRBJ2-3	TRBD2	TGTGCCTGGAGTAGGAGCGGGAGAACAGATACGCAGTATTTT	CAWSRSGRTDTQYF
14	TRBV6-1	few	TRBJ2-2	-	TGTGCCAGCAGTGTGGCAGTAAACACCGGGGAGCTGTTTTTT	CASSVAVNTGELFF
13	TRBV30	many	TRBJ1-1	-	TGTGCCTGGGGGGATGGGGTAAACACTGAAGCTTTCTTT	CAWGDGVNTEAFF
14	TRBV20-1	few	TRBJ2-7	TRBD2	TGCAGTGCTAGGAGAGGGGCGGGACTATACGAGCAGTACTTC	CSARRGAGLYEQYF
18	TRBV19	few	TRBJ2-6	-	TGTGCCAGTAGTGTCCGGGACGACATGGAAGTTGGGGCCAACGTCCTGACTTTC	CASSVRDDMEVGANVLTF
16	TRBV15	few	TRBJ2-1	TRBD2	TGTGCCACCAGCGCGAGGACTAGCGGGAGAAACAATGAGCAGTTCTTC	CATSARTSGRNNEQFF
14	TRBV7-2	-	TRBJ2-5	-	TGTGCCAGCAGCTTAGATAGCGCGCAAGAGACCCAGTACTTC	CASSLDSAQETQYF
13	TRBV19	-	TRBJ2-3	TRBD1	TGTGCCAGTAGATCACAGGGGGAAGATACGCAGTATTTT	CASRSQGEDTQYF
16	TRBV10-2	-	TRBJ1-5	-	TGCGCCAGCAGTGAGATGAGGGGAAGGAGCAATCAGCCCCAGCATTTT	CASSEMRGRSNQPQHF
16	TRBV5-1	-	TRBJ2-7	TRBD1	TGCGCCAGCAGCTTGGCCCCCGCCGGACAGGGGGGCGAGCAGTACTTC	CASSLAPAGQGGEQYF
15	TRBV2	many	TRBJ2-3	-	TGTGCCAGCAGAATGGCAGGGGTAGGCACAGATACGCAGTATTTT	CASRMAGVGTDTQYF
14	TRBV3-1	many	TRBJ1-1	-	TGTGCCAGCAGCCAACGGGCCCATAACACTGAAGCTTTCTTT	CASSQRAHNTEAFF
14	TRBV28	few	TRBJ1-5	-	TGTGCCAGCAGTTTATGGGATGGCAATCAGCCCCAGCATTTT	CASSLWDGNQPQHF
16	TRBV6-2/TRBV6-3	many	TRBJ2-7	TRBD1	TGTGCCAGCAGTTACCTTGTCGGGACAGGTCGCGACGAGCAGTACTTC	CASSYLVGTGRDEQYF
13	TRBV5-5	many	TRBJ2-7	TRBD1	TGTGCCAGCAGCGCGTTACAGGGGCGCGAGCAGTACTTC	CASSALQGREQYF
17	TRBV3-1	-	TRBJ2-1	-	TGTGCCAGCAGCCAAGAGATTCCCGGGGCCGGGGGCAATGGGCAGTTCTTC	CASSQEIPGAGGNGQFF
13	TRBV7-9	-	TRBJ1-1	-	TGTGCCAGCACCCAAGAAGGGAACACTGAAGCTTTCTTT	CASTQEGNTEAFF
15	TRBV28	many	TRBJ1-1	TRBD1	TGTGCCAGCAGTTTGACAGGGGGCAGCGGCACTGAAGCTTTCTTT	CASSLTGGSGTEAFF
17	TRBV6-2/TRBV6-3	-	TRBJ1-5	TRBD1	TGTGCCAGCAGGGACAGGGAGCTCCCATATAGCAATCAGCCCCAGCATTTT	CASRDRELPYSNQPQHF
14	TRBV7-3	few	TRBJ2-7	TRBD2	TGTGCCAGCCGAACGGAAGCGGGAACTTACGAGCAGTACTTC	CASRTEAGTYEQYF
14	TRBV2	-	TRBJ1-5	-	TGTGCCAGCAGGCCCCGGGGAGTCAATCAGCCCCAGCATTTT	CASRPRGVNQPQHF
14	TRBV29-1	many	TRBJ2-2	-	TGCAGCGTTGAGAGGGGCCTGAACACCGGGGAGCTGTTTTTT	CSVERGLNTGELFF
14	TRBV6-5	few	TRBJ2-2	-	TGTGCCAGCAGTTACTCGTTGAGGACCGGGGAGCTGTTTTTT	CASSYSLRTGELFF
13	TRBV29-1	-	TRBJ1-1	TRBD1	TGCAGCGTTTACAGGGACAGGGGCACTGAAGCTTTCTTT	CSVYRDRGTEAFF
15	TRBV3-1	many	TRBJ1-5	-	TGTGCCAGCAGCCAAGTTCGAGACACCAATCAGCCCCAGCATTTT	CASSQVRDTNQPQHF
15	TRBV27	few	TRBJ2-2	-	TGTGCCAGCAGTTTATGGGGGCAGAACACCGGGGAGCTGTTTTTT	CASSLWGQNTGELFF
16	TRBV5-4	-	TRBJ2-2	TRBD2	TGTGCCAGCAGCTTGGGGCGCGGGAGGGACACCGGGGAGCTGTTTTTT	CASSLGRGRDTGELFF
15	TRBV9	many	TRBJ2-1	-	TGTGCCAGCAGCGTAGGGTTAGACTCCTACAATGAGCAGTTCTTC	CASSVGLDSYNEQFF
13	TRBV12-3/TRBV12-4	-	TRBJ2-1	TRBD1	TGTGCCAGCAGCGACAGGGAATTCAATGAGCAGTTCTTC	CASSDREFNEQFF
15	TRBV27	many	TRBJ1-5	TRBD1	TGTGCCAGCAGTTCAAGACAGGGGAACAATCAGCCCCAGCATTTT	CASSSRQGNNQPQHF
15	TRBV5-1	many	TRBJ2-7	-	TGCGCCAGCAGCTTGGACGGTGGTCGGTCCTACGAGCAGTACTTC	CASSLDGGRSYEQYF
15	TRBV5-8	few	TRBJ2-7	TRBD1	TGTGCCAGCAGCGGTACCGGGACAGTAGTCTACGAGCAGTACTTC	CASSGTGTVVYEQYF